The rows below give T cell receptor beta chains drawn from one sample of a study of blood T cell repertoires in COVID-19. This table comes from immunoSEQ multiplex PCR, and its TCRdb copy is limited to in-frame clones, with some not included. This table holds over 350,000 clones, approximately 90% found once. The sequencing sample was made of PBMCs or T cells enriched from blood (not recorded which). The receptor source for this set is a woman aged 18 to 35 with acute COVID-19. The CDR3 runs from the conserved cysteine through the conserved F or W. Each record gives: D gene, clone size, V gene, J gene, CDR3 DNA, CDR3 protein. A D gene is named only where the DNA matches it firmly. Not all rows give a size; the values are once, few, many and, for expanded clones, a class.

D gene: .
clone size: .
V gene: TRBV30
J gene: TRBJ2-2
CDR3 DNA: TGTGCCTGGAATGCGGGGCCTGGCACCGGGGAGCTGTTTTTT
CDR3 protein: CAWNAGPGTGELFF

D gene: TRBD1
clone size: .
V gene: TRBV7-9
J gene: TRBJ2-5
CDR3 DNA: TGTGCCAGCAGCTCCAGGGGGCGGGGAAGTGGAGAGACCCAGTACTTC
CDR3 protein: CASSSRGRGSGETQYF

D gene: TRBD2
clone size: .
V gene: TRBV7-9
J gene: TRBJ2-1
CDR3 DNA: TGTGCCAGCAGCACCCTCCCGGGACTAGCGGTCCCTTACAATGAGCAGTTCTTC
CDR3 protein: CASSTLPGLAVPYNEQFF

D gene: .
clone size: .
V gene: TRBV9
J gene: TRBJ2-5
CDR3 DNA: TGTGCCAGCAGCGTAGTCGCGGGGGCTCAAGAGACCCAGTACTTC
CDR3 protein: CASSVVAGAQETQYF

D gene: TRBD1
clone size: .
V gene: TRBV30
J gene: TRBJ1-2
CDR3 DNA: TGTGCCTGGAGTGCCTTGGGACAGGGAGGACGGAGCTACACCTTC
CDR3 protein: CAWSALGQGGRSYTF

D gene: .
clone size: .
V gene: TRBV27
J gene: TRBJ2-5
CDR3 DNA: TGTGCCAGCAGTTTCCTGCGGGGATCCAGTCGGGAGACCCAGTACTTC
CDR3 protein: CASSFLRGSSRETQYF

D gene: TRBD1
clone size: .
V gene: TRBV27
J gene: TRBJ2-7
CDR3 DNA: TGTGCCAGCAGCGCCGGGACAGGGGGCGCCGAGCAGTACTTC
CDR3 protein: CASSAGTGGAEQYF

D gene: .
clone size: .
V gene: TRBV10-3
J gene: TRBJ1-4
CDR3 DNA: TGTGCCATCAGTCCCGGGACAACTAATGAAAAACTGTTTTTT
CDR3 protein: CAISPGTTNEKLFF

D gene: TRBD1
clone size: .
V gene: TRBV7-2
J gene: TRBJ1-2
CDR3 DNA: TGTGCCAGCAGCCCAAGACAGGGCGATGGCTACACCTTC
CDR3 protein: CASSPRQGDGYTF

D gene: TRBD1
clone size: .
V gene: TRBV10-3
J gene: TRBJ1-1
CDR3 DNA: TGTGCCGCCTCAGGGACAGCGAACACTGAAGCTTTCTTT
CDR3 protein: CAASGTANTEAFF

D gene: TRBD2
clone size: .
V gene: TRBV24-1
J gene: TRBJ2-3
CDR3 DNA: TGTGCCACCAGTGATTCTAAAGCGGGAGGCCGGGGCACAGATACGCAGTATTTT
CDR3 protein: CATSDSKAGGRGTDTQYF

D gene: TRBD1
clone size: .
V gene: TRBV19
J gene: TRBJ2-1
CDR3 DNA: TGTGCCAGTAGTATACGGGGACAGAACTACAATGAGCAGTTCTTC
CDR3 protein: CASSIRGQNYNEQFF

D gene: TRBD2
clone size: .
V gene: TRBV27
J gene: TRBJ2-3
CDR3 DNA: TGTGCCAGCAGCACTCCCCTGGGACTAGCGGGGGGGGATACGCAGTATTTT
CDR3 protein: CASSTPLGLAGGDTQYF

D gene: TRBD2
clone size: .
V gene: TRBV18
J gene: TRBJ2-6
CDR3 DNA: TGTGCCAGCTCACCACGTCTAGCGGGAGAGGCTGGGGCCAACGTCCTGACTTTC
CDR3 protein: CASSPRLAGEAGANVLTF

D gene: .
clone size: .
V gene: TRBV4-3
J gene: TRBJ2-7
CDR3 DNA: TGCGCCAGCAGCCAAGATTGGCTGAACGAGCAGTACTTC
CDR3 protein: CASSQDWLNEQYF

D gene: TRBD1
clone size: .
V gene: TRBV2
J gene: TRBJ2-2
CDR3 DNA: TGTGCCAGCAAGGGACAGGGGGTCCCCGGGGAGCTGTTTTTT
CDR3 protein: CASKGQGVPGELFF

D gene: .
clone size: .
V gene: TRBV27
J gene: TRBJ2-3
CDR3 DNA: TGTGCCAGCAGTCCTTCATGGGAGGCAGATACGCAGTATTTT
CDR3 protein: CASSPSWEADTQYF

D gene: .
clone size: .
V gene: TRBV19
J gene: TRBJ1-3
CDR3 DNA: TGTGCCAGTAGTATACAGGGGTACGCTGGAAACACCATATATTTT
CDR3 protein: CASSIQGYAGNTIYF

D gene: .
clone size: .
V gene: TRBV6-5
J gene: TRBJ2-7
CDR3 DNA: TGTGCCAGCAAGGGGGTAGGGGTCGAGGAGCAGTACTTC
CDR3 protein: CASKGVGVEEQYF

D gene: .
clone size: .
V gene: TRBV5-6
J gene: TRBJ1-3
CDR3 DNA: TGTGCCAGCAGCCCCCCCCCGCGGACTGGAAACACCATATATTTT
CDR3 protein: CASSPPPRTGNTIYF

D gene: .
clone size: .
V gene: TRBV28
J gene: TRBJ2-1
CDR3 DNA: TGTGCCAGCAGTAAGGACAGTATTGGTGAGCAGTTCTTC
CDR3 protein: CASSKDSIGEQFF

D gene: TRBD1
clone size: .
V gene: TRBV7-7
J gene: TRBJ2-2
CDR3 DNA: TGTGCTAGCAGCCCTCGACAGGGTGGGAACGGGGAGCTGTTTTTT
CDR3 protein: CASSPRQGGNGELFF

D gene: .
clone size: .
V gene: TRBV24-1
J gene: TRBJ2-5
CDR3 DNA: TGTGCCACCAGTCAGCGTGGTTCGGAGACCCAGTACTTC
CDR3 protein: CATSQRGSETQYF

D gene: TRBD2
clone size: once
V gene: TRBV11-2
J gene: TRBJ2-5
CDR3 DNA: TGTGCCAGCAGCAGTAGCGGGGCCTCAAGGGAGACCCAGTACTTC
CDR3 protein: CASSSSGASRETQYF

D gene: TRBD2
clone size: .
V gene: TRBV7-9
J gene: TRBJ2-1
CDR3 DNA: TGCAGTAGTAGCGGGGGGCTGAATGAGCAGTTCTTC
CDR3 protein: CSSSGGLNEQFF

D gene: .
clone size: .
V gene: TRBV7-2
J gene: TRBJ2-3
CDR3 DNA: TGTGCCAGCAGCCTAGCCCCGGACAGTGGAGATACGCAGTATTTT
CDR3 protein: CASSLAPDSGDTQYF

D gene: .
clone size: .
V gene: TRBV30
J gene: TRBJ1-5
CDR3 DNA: TGTGCCTGGAGTGTACGTTTTGGTAGAAGCAATCAGCCCCAGCATTTT
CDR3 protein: CAWSVRFGRSNQPQHF

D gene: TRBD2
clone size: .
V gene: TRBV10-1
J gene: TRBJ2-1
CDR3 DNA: TGCGCCACAGGCGGGGGGACCTACAATGAGCAGTTCTTC
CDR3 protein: CATGGGTYNEQFF

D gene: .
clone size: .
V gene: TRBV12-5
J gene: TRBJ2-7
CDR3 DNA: TGTGCTAGTGGTTTGCCGGGAGCCTACGAGCAGTACTTC
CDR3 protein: CASGLPGAYEQYF

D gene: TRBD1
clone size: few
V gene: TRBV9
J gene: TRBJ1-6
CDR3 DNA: TGTGCCAGCAGCGTCGGGACAGGGGGCGGTTCACCCCTCCACTTT
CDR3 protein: CASSVGTGGGSPLHF

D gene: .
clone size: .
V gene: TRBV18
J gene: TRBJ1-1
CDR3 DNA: TGTGCCAGCTCACGGTCTGAGGGATGGATCACTGAAGCTTTCTTT
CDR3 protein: CASSRSEGWITEAFF

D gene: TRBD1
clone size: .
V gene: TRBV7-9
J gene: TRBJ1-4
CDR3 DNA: TGTGCCAGCAGCCATCAGACAGGACAGGTTCGCGAAAAACTGTTTTTT
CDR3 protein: CASSHQTGQVREKLFF